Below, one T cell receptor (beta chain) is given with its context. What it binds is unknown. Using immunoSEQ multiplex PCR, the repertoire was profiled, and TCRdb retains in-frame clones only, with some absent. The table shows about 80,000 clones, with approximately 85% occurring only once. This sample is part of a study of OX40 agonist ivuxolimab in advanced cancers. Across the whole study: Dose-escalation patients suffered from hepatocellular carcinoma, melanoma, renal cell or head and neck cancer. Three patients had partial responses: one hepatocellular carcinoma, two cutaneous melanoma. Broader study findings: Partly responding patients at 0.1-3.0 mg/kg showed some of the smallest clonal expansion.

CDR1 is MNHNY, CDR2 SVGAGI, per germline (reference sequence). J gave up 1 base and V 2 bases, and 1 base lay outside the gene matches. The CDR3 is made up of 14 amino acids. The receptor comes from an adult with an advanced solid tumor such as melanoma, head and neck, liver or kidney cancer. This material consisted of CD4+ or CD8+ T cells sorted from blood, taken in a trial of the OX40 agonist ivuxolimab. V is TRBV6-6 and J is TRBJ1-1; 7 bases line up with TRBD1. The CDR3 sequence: CASSYRQGNTEAFF. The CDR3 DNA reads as TGTGCCAGCAGTTACAGACAGGGGAACACTGAAGCTTTCTTT.